The clone carrying this TCR beta chain was found a few times. The germline V gene has CDR1 MNHEY and CDR2 SVGAGI. Trimming cost V 0 bases and J 0 bases, with 9 bases left between them. This CDR3 comprises 16 residues. TCRdb redid the calling of the RT-PCR reads with MiXCR, one entry per CDR3 protein. Among more than 550,000 distinct CDR3 sequences, 14% were seen once, and the ten largest hold just over 3.5%. The chain recombines TRBV6-5 with TRBJ1-3; D is ambiguous. The clonotype originates from a female donor in good health, serving as a healthy control. Input material: memory CD4+ T cells from blood. The CDR3 loop reads CASSYSAISSGNTIYF. The CDR3 coding sequence is TGTGCCAGCAGTTACTCAGCCATCTCCTCTGGAAACACCATATATTTT.